These T cell receptor beta chains were read from a single sample in a study of read filtering for tumor transcriptome and immune sequencing. A single record per CDR3 protein comes from TCRdb applying MiXCR to the reads. The data contain roughly 130,000 distinct CDR3 sequences, roughly 13% of them singletons. The sample was a population of CD138-negative cells sorted from bone marrow. The source of these receptors is a donor aged 40 or over with multiple myeloma. The CDR3 runs from the conserved cysteine through the conserved F or W. The D gene is left open where the match is weak. The size field is filled for only some rows; it gives once, few, many or a size class.

j_call,d_call,clone_size,v_call,cdr3_nt,cdr3_aa
TRBJ1-2,-,many,TRBV20-1,TGCAGTGCTAGAGAACCGGGGTTAGGCTACACCTTC,CSAREPGLGYTF
TRBJ1-1,-,many,TRBV2,TGTGCCAGCAGTGGGAGCGAGGCCACTGAAGCTTTCTTT,CASSGSEATEAFF
TRBJ2-3,-,many,TRBV7-9,TGTGCCAGCAGCTCTAGGGATGGGGGCCCGACAGATACGCAGTATTTT,CASSSRDGGPTDTQYF
TRBJ2-2,-,-,TRBV29-1,TGCAGCGTTGTTCCAATAAACACCGGGGAGCTGTTTTTT,CSVVPINTGELFF
TRBJ2-4,-,few,TRBV28,TGTGCCAGCAGTTTATATTCCGGGCTAGCCAAAAACATTCAGTACTTC,CASSLYSGLAKNIQYF
TRBJ2-5,-,many,TRBV12-3/TRBV12-4,TGTGCCAGCAGTCCCACGTTAGCATCAGAGACCCAGTACTTC,CASSPTLASETQYF
TRBJ2-3,-,many,TRBV5-1,TGCGCCAGCAGCGTACCGACAGCCAGCACAGATACGCAGTATTTT,CASSVPTASTDTQYF
TRBJ2-1,-,once,TRBV12-3/TRBV12-4,TGTGCCAGCAGCTTTGGGCAGGCCGAAAGGCGGTTCTTC,CASSFGQAERRFF
TRBJ1-1,-,-,TRBV12-5,TGTGCTAGTGGTTTGAGGCAGAACACTGAAGCTTTCTTT,CASGLRQNTEAFF
TRBJ2-3,TRBD1,few,TRBV24-1,TGTGCCACCGGACAGGACACAGATACGCAGTATTTT,CATGQDTDTQYF